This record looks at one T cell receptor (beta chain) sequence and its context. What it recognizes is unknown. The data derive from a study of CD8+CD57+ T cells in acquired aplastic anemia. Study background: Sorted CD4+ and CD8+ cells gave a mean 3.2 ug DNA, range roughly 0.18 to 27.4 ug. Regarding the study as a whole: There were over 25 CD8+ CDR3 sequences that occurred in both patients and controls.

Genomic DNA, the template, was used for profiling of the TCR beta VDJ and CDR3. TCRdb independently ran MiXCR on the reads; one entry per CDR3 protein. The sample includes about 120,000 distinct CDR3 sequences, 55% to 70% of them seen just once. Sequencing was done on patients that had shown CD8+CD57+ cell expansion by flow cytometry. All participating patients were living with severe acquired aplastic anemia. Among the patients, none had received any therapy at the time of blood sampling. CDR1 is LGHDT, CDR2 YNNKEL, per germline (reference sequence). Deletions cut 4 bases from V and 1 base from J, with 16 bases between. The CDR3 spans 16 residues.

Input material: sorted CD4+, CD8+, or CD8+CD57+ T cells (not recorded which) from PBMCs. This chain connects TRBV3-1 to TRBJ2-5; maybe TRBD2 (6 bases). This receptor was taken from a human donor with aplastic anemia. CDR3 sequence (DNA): TGTGCCAGCAGCCTTTGGGGGGACCTATCCCAAGAGACCCAGTACTTC. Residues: CASSLWGDLSQETQYF.